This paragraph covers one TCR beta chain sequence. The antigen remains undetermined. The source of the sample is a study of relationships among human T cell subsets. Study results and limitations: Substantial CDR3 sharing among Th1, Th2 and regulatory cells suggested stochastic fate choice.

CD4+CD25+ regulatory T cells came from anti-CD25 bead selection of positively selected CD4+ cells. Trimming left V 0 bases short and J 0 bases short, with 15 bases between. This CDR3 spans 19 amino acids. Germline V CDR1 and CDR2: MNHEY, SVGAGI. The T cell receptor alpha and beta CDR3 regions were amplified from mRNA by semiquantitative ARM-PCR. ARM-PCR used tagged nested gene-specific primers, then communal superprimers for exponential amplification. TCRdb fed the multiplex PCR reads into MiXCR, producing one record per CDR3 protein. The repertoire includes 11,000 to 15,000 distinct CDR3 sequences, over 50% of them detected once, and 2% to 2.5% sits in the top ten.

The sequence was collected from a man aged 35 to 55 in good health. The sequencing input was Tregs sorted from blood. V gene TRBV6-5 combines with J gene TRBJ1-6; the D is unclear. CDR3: CASSYSKGPWSSYNSPLHF. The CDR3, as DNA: TGTGCCAGCAGTTACTCGAAAGGGCCCTGGAGCTCCTATAATTCACCCCTCCACTTT.